This TCR beta chain stems from a study of blood T cell repertoires in COVID-19. Trimming removed 4 bases from V and 1 base from J, with 22 bases in between. Germline-derived CDR1 and CDR2 are MGHRA and YSYEKL. The CDR3 loop spans 18 amino acids. Sequencing used immunoSEQ multiplex PCR; TCRdb keeps in-frame clones, though not all of them. Of tens of thousands of clones listed, around 89% are singletons. This sequence was found in a man aged 65 to 85 with active COVID-19. This sequence joins TRBV4-1 and TRBJ1-2; D is unclear. Sequenced input: peripheral blood. The CDR3 loop reads CASSRAWVNRELNYGYTF. The CDR3 coding sequence is TGCGCCAGCAGCCGAGCTTGGGTCAACAGAGAACTTAACTATGGCTACACCTTC.